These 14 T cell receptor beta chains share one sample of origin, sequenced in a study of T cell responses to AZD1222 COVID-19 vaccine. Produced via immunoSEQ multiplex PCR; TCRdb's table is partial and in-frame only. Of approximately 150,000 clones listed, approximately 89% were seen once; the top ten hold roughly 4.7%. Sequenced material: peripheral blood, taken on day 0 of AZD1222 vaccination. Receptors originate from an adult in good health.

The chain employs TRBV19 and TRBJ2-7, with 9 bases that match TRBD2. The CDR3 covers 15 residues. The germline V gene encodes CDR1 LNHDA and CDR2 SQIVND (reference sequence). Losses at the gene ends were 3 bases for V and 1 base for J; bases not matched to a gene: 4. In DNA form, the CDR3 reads TGTGCCAGTAGTATGGTAGCGGGGGCTTCCTACGAGCAGTACTTC. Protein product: CASSMVAGASYEQYF.

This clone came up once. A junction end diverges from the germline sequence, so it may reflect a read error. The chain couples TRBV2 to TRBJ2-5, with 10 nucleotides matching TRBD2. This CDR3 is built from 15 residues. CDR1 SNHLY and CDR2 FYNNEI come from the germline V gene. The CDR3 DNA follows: TGTGCCAGCAGAGAAGGTGGGACTAGCGTAGGGACCCAGTACTTC. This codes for CASREGGTSVGTQYF.

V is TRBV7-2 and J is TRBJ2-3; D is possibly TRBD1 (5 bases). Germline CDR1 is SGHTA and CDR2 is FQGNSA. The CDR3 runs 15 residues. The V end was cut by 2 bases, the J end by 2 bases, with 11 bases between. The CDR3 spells CASSLSSGPTDTQYF. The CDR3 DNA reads TGTGCCAGCAGCTTATCTTCAGGGCCCACAGATACGCAGTATTTT.

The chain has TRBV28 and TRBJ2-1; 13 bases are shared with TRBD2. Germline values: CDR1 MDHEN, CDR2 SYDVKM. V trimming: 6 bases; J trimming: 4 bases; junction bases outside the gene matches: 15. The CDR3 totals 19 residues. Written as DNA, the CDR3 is TGTGCCAGCAGCAACCTTCGGACTAGCGGGAGCTCTATTTACAATGAGCAGTTCTTC. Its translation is CASSNLRTSGSSIYNEQFF.

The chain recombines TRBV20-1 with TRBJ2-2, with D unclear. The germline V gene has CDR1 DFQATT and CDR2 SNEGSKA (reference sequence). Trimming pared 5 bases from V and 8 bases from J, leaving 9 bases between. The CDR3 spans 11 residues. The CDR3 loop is CSAGGQGELFF. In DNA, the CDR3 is TGCAGTGCTGGCGGCCAGGGGGAGCTGTTTTTT.

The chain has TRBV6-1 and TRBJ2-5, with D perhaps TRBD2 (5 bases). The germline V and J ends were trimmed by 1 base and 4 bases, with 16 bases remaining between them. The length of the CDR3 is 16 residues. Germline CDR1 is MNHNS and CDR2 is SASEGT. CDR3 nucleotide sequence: TGTGCCAGCAGTGAAGGGAGGACGACGAGGATAGAGACCCAGTACTTC. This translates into CASSEGRTTRIETQYF.

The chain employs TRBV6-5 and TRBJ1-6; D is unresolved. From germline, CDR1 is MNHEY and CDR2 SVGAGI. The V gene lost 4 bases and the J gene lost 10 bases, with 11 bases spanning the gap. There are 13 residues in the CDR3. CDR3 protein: CASSWVPSSPLHF. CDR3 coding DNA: TGTGCCAGCAGTTGGGTCCCCTCCTCACCCCTCCACTTT.

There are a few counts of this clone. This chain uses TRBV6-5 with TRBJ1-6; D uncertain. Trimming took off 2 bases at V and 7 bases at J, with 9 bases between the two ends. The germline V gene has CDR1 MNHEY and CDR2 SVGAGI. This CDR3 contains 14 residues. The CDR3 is CASSYKAANSPLHF. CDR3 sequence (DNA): TGTGCCAGCAGTTACAAGGCCGCAAATTCACCCCTCCACTTT.

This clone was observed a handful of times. CDR3 region: CASSGAGRSQPQHF. In DNA form, the CDR3 reads TGTGCCAGCTCAGGGGCAGGGAGGAGTCAGCCCCAGCATTTT. The chain combines TRBV18 with TRBJ1-5; weak D call: TRBD1 (5 bases). This CDR3 region has 14 residues. Germline V gene data show CDR1 as KGHSH and CDR2 as LQKENI. V dropped 5 bases and J dropped 6 bases, with 14 bases sitting between them.

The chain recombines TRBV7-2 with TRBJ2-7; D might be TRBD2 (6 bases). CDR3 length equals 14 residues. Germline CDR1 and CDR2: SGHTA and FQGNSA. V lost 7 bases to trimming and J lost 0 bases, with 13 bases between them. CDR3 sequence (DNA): TGTGCCAGCACTACTGGGGGACTCTCCTACGAGCAGTACTTC. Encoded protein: CASTTGGLSYEQYF.

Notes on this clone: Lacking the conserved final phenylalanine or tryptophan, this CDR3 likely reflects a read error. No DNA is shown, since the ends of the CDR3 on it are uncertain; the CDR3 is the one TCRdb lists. The chain's CDR3 is CASNTWRLGIRVGLSI. V is TRBV27 and J is TRBJ1-2. The CDR3 is made up of 16 amino acids, end residues included. CDR1 is MNHEY and CDR2 is SMNVEV in the germline V gene (reference sequence).

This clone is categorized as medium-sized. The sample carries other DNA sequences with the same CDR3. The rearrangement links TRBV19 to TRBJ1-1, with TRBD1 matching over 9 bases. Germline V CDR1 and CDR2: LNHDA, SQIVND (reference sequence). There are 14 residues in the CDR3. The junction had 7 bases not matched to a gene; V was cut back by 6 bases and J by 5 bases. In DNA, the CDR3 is TGTGCCAGTAGCGGACAGGGGATTTGGACTGAAGCTTTCTTT. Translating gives CASSGQGIWTEAFF.

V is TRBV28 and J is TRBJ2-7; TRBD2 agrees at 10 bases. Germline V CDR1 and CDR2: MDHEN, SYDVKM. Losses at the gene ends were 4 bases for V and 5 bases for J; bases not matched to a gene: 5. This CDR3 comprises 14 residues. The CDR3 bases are TGTGCCAGCAGTTCTAGCGGGAGTCTGAACGAGCAGTACTTC. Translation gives CASSSSGSLNEQYF.

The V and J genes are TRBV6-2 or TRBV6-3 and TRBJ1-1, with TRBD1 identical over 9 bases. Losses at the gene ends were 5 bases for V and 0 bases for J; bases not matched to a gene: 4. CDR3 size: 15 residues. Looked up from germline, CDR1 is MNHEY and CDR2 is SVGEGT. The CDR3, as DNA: TGTGCCAGCAGTCTACAGGGGGCAGTGAACACTGAAGCTTTCTTT. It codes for CASSLQGAVNTEAFF.